The sample holds a few counts of the clone carrying this TCR beta chain. The CDR3 has 15 residues. Germline assignment: CDR1 LGHDT and CDR2 YNNKEL (reference sequence). Trimming left V 6 bases short and J 11 bases short, with 23 bases between. This sample was taken from a study of blood T cell repertoires in COVID-19. As processed by the authors: It was from reference gene primer amplification that nucleated cell counts were estimated. Clones were sequenced by immunoSEQ multiplex PCR, and TCRdb holds only the in-frame ones, with some missing. The V and J calls and clone size were taken over from that table, and D and trimming were inferred from the DNA. There are around 180,000 clones in the sample; about 80% occur only once, and less than 2% lies in the top ten.

This sequence was found in a human donor in a cohort sampled during active COVID-19. The specimen sequenced was peripheral blood. The chain couples TRBV3-1 (or the pseudogene TRBV3-2) to TRBJ2-1, with D tentatively TRBD1 (5 bases). In nucleotides, the CDR3 is TGTGCCAGCAGGATTTCCACGGCAGGGCGAACCCAGCAGTTCTTC. Amino acid sequence: CASRISTAGRTQQFF.